The 24 T cell receptor beta chains presented below share a single source sample, sequenced in a study of Ad26.COV2.S vaccination and SARS-CoV-2 variants. The data were produced by immunoSEQ multiplex PCR, yet TCRdb's version contains in-frame clones alone and is incomplete. The data show 300,000 to 400,000 clones, about 90% seen once. Treatment meaning: 15 to 20 received Ad26.COV2.S at low or high dose, single or two shots; about five received placebo; per-sample allocation not given. Sampling was performed 63 days after the first vaccine or placebo injection. Sequencing was performed on peripheral blood, taken in a trial of Ad26.COV2.S vaccine versus placebo. These receptors originate from a person between 18 and 65 years old who received the Ad26.COV2.S COVID-19 vaccine or a placebo.

The V gene is TRBV11-2, the J gene TRBJ2-7; 8 bases are shared with TRBD2. With V trimmed by 5 bases and J by 4 bases, 7 bases remained unmatched. Germline lookup yields CDR1 SGHAT and CDR2 FQNNGV. The CDR3 is made up of 14 amino acids. CDR3 DNA sequence: TGTGCCAGCAGCCCGGGGACTAGGGTATACGAGCAGTACGTC. It specifies CASSPGTRVYEQYV.

DNA of the CDR3: TGTGCCAGACGCAGGTGGACCTACGAGCAGTACTTC. Translating gives CARRRWTYEQYF. The genes are TRBV19 and TRBJ2-7; no reliable D call. Germline V gene data show CDR1 as LNHDA and CDR2 as SQIVND (reference sequence). The CDR3 extends over 12 amino acids. Trimming shortened V by 9 bases and J by 2 bases, and 11 bases separated the two germline ends.

V and J are TRBV7-9 and TRBJ1-5; TRBD1 aligns across 9 bases. CDR1 is SEHNR, CDR2 FQNEAQ, per germline (reference sequence). V was clipped by 4 bases and J by 6 bases; unmatched bases: 10. The CDR3 totals 16 residues. CDR3 protein: CASSSVQGALGQPQHF. The CDR3 nucleotides are TGTGCCAGCAGCTCAGTACAGGGGGCTCTCGGTCAGCCCCAGCATTTT.

This rearrangement joins TRBV6-2 or TRBV6-3 to TRBJ1-1; 9 bases match TRBD1. The germline V gene encodes CDR1 MNHEY and CDR2 SVGEGT. The J segment lost 3 bases and the V segment lost 7 bases, leaving 9 bases of the junction unmatched. CDR3 length: 15 residues. For the CDR3, the DNA is TGTGCCAGCACCCCCCCGGGACAGGGCCACACTGAAGCTTTCTTT. Its protein product is CASTPPGQGHTEAFF.

The chain joins TRBV2 to TRBJ2-3; D is tentatively TRBD1 or TRBD2 (7 bases each). V was cut by 4 bases and J by 1 base, with 27 bases left in between. Germline CDR1 is SNHLY and CDR2 is FYNNEI. The CDR3 is made up of 20 amino acids. The CDR3 protein is CASSVSFQGDYNVRTDTQYF. The CDR3, as DNA: TGTGCCAGCAGTGTAAGCTTCCAGGGGGACTATAACGTGCGCACAGATACGCAGTATTTT.

This chain uses TRBV6-5 with TRBJ1-4; D gene unclear. V was trimmed by 5 bases and J by 5 bases, leaving 15 bases between them. The CDR3 contains 15 residues. The V gene's germline CDR1 is MNHEY and CDR2 SVGAGI. CDR3 in amino acids: CASSREKPRNEKLFF. The DNA of the CDR3 is TGTGCCAGCAGTCGGGAGAAGCCAAGGAATGAAAAACTGTTTTTT.

V is TRBV29-1 and J is TRBJ1-2; 7 positions agree with TRBD1. The CDR3 is 13 amino acids. The V gene end was trimmed by 2 bases and the J gene end by 6 bases; junction bases not matched to a gene: 6. Germline CDR1 reads SQVTM; CDR2 reads ANQGSEA. The chain's CDR3 is CSVERITGDGYTF. For the CDR3, the DNA is TGCAGCGTTGAAAGGATAACAGGGGATGGCTACACCTTC.

The J gene is TRBJ1-5, the V gene TRBV3-1 (or the pseudogene TRBV3-2); D is undetermined. Germline loops: CDR1 LGHDT, CDR2 YNNKEL (reference sequence). There are 15 residues in the CDR3. V was pared by 0 bases and J by 0 bases, with 6 bases between. The CDR3 nucleotides read TGTGCCAGCAGCCAAGAGGGGAATAGCAATCAGCCCCAGCATTTT. Its protein product is CASSQEGNSNQPQHF.

This clone has a single count. CDR3 sequence reads: CASSQRGVSNQPQHF. The CDR3 nucleotides read TGTGCCAGCAGCCAACGGGGGGTTAGCAATCAGCCCCAGCATTTT. The V and J genes are TRBV3-1 (or the pseudogene TRBV3-2) and TRBJ1-5; maybe TRBD1 (5 bases). This CDR3 is 15 amino acids long. CDR1 and CDR2 from the germline V gene are LGHDT and YNNKEL (reference sequence). V was trimmed by 2 bases and J by 0 bases, leaving 8 bases between them.

The chain carries TRBV7-9 and TRBJ2-3, with D perhaps TRBD1 or TRBD2 (5 bases each). V was clipped by 5 bases and J by 1 base, with 10 bases between them. There are 14 residues in the CDR3. Germline V gene data show CDR1 as SEHNR and CDR2 as FQNEAQ (reference sequence). In DNA form, the CDR3 reads TGTGCCAGCAGCCTACTAGGGGGCACAGATACGCAGTATTTT. It specifies CASSLLGGTDTQYF.

The chain joins TRBV3-1 (or the pseudogene TRBV3-2) to TRBJ1-1; D remains ambiguous. The CDR3 length is 16 residues. Per germline, CDR1 LGHDT and CDR2 YNNKEL (reference sequence). Between the trimmed V and J ends, which lost 5 bases and 11 bases, there was a span of 27 bases. The CDR3 DNA sequence: TGTGCCAGCAGCTCGACCTTAGGGAGGGTGCTCTCTGGGGCTTTCTTT. It specifies CASSSTLGRVLSGAFF.

This chain links TRBV5-8 with TRBJ2-3; the match to TRBD2 covers 8 bases. The J segment lost 2 bases and the V segment lost 0 bases, leaving 2 bases of the junction unmatched. CDR3 length equals 15 residues. From germline, CDR1 is SGHTS and CDR2 YDEGEE. CDR3 in amino acids: CASSLGLAYTDTQYF. The DNA of the CDR3 is TGTGCCAGCAGCTTGGGACTAGCGTACACAGATACGCAGTATTTT.

V and J are TRBV14 and TRBJ1-2; the D gene is possibly TRBD1 (5 bases). Trimming took 3 bases from V and 4 from J, leaving 24 bases between them. Germline V gene lookup returns CDR1 SGHDN and CDR2 FVKESK. CDR3 size: 18 residues. This CDR3 reads CASSQVIGDERTFYGYTF. Here the CDR3 DNA reads TGTGCCAGCAGCCAGGTGATTGGGGACGAGAGGACCTTCTATGGCTACACCTTC.

This clone was picked up one time. This sample also contains other DNA sequences that code for the same CDR3. V and J are TRBV4-2 and TRBJ1-6; no clear D gene. Germline V gene data show CDR1 as LGHNA and CDR2 as YNFKEQ. Trimming took 8 bases from V and 7 from J, leaving 9 bases between them. This CDR3 is 12 amino acids long. This chain's CDR3 is CASRLSNSPLHF. Written as DNA, the CDR3 is TGTGCCAGCCGGTTGTCAAATTCACCCCTCCACTTT.

The chain is built from TRBV19 and TRBJ2-2; 9 bases agree with TRBD2. The germline CDR1 and CDR2 sequences are LNHDA and SQIVND (reference sequence). This CDR3 has 15 amino acids. CDR3 in DNA: TGTGCGACAAAAGCGGGAGGAGCGAACACCGGGGAGCTGTTTTTT. Translating it yields CATKAGGANTGELFF. Together with reference TRBV19 and TRBJ2-2, the CDR3 gives the full variable domain: DGGITQSPKYLFRKEGQNVTLSCEQNLNHDAMYWYRQDPGQGLRLIYYSQIVNDFQKGDIAEGYSVSREKKESFPLTVTSAQKNPTAFYLCATKAGGANTGELFFGEGSRLTVL.

V is TRBV5-8 and J is TRBJ2-1, with D perhaps matching TRBD1 or TRBD2 (5 bases each). This CDR3 contains 13 residues. Germline V gene lookup returns CDR1 SGHTS and CDR2 YDEGEE. Trimming took 3 bases from V and 10 from J, leaving 14 bases between them. Here the CDR3 reads CASSWDLRGEQFF. The CDR3 nucleotides are TGTGCCAGCAGCTGGGACCTCCGAGGGGAGCAGTTCTTC.

The J gene is TRBJ1-5, the V gene TRBV19; D ambiguous. Germline V gene sequence: CDR1 LNHDA, CDR2 SQIVND (reference sequence). This CDR3 spans 13 amino acids. Trimming cost V 4 bases and J 5 bases, with 9 bases left between them. CDR3 coding DNA: TGTGCCAGTAGTACTACTTGGGATCAGCCCCAGCATTTT. It codes for CASSTTWDQPQHF.

The J gene is TRBJ2-7, the V gene TRBV6-1; D not certain. Germline V gene lookup returns CDR1 MNHNS and CDR2 SASEGT. Between the trimmed V and J ends, which lost 3 bases and 5 bases, there was a span of 5 bases. The CDR3 has 11 residues. This CDR3 is CASSDHHEQYF. CDR3 sequence (DNA): TGTGCCAGCAGTGATCACCACGAGCAGTACTTC.

This clone has a handful of counts. The gene calls are TRBV27 and TRBJ2-2; 7 bases map to TRBD1. Germline V CDR1 and CDR2: MNHEY, SMNVEV (reference sequence). The ends lost 6 bases at V and 5 bases at J; junction bases unmatched: 9. This CDR3 contains 15 residues. This CDR3 is CASSSFLRGTGELFF. CDR3 DNA sequence: TGTGCCAGCAGCTCGTTCCTCAGGGGGACCGGGGAGCTGTTTTTT.

This chain links TRBV5-4 with TRBJ1-2, with D possibly TRBD1 on 5 matching bases. This CDR3 contains 15 residues. Trimming shortened V by 4 bases and J by 3 bases, and 16 bases separated the two germline ends. Germline lookup yields CDR1 SGHNT and CDR2 YYREEE (reference sequence). CDR3: CASSKRPGLYYGYTF. CDR3 nucleotides: TGTGCCAGCAGCAAGAGACCGGGACTATACTATGGCTACACCTTC.

The J gene is TRBJ2-7, the V gene TRBV9; 10 bases agree with TRBD1. The junction had 3 bases not matched to a gene; V was cut back by 3 bases and J by 3 bases. Germline assignment: CDR1 SGDLS and CDR2 YYNGEE. The CDR3 covers 14 residues. CDR3 DNA sequence: TGTGCCAGCAGCGGCGGGACAGGGGACTACGAGCAGTACTTC. It yields the protein CASSGGTGDYEQYF. The full variable domain, its missing parts supplied by reference TRBV9 and TRBJ2-7, is DSGVTQTPKHLITATGQRVTLRCSPRSGDLSVYWYQQSLDQGLQFLIQYYNGEERAKGNILERFSAQQFPDLHSELNLSSLELGDSALYFCASSGGTGDYEQYFGPGTRLTVT.

The chain employs TRBV13 and TRBJ1-1; no clear D gene. The CDR3 contains 12 residues. The V end lost 5 bases, the J end lost 6 bases, and 10 bases lay between the germline ends. Germline loops: CDR1 PRHDT, CDR2 FYEKMQ (reference sequence). CDR3 nucleotides: TGTGCCAGCAGCCCCAATGAGGCTGAAGCTTTCTTT. It specifies CASSPNEAEAFF.

This chain joins TRBV4-2 and TRBJ1-1; the D gene is possibly TRBD1 (6 bases). This CDR3 contains 14 residues. The germline V gene has CDR1 LGHNA and CDR2 YNFKEQ. V shed 3 bases and J shed 0 bases, with 8 bases lying between them. CDR3 loop: CASSQRGVNTEAFF. CDR3 sequence (DNA): TGTGCCAGCAGCCAGAGGGGGGTGAACACTGAAGCTTTCTTT.

The chain joins TRBV27 to TRBJ2-1; D is uncertain. This CDR3 contains 13 residues. V dropped 3 bases and J dropped 9 bases, with 12 bases sitting between them. Germline lookup yields CDR1 MNHEY and CDR2 SMNVEV (reference sequence). The CDR3 DNA is TGTGCCAGCAGTTTCCAACTGCGTACTGAGCAGTTCTTC. Translation gives CASSFQLRTEQFF.